The clone carrying this T cell receptor (beta chain) was counted a single time. The data belong to a study of blood T cell repertoires in COVID-19. Study-wide context: Italy, Spain and the United States were the sources of the convalescent and acute COVID-19 samples. Sources were T cells, B-cell-depleted T cells, or PBMCs; the material itself was cDNA or gDNA.

Under the authors' procedure: Nucleated cell number was recorded as an estimate derived from reference gene primer amplification. The protocol was immunoSEQ multiplex PCR, while the TCRdb copy is restricted to in-frame clones and leaves out a portion. V and J calls and clone size follow that table, whereas D and trimming were derived from the DNA. The table includes 250,000 to 350,000 clones, roughly 80% detected once. Seattle cases were enrolled at active infection and followed longitudinally. The sequenced material came from peripheral blood. The sequence came from a person aged 70 to 80 with COVID-19, enrolled during active disease.

CDR3 nucleotide sequence: TGTGCCAGCAAACCCGGGGGATCCTCTGGGGCCAACGTCCTGACTTTC. This translates into CASKPGGSSGANVLTF. The J gene is TRBJ2-6, the V gene TRBV6-4, with D perhaps TRBD2 (6 bases). The V gene's germline CDR1 is MRHNA and CDR2 SNTAGT. The CDR3 sequence is 16 residues long. Trimming removed 7 bases at V and 0 bases at J, with 13 bases between.